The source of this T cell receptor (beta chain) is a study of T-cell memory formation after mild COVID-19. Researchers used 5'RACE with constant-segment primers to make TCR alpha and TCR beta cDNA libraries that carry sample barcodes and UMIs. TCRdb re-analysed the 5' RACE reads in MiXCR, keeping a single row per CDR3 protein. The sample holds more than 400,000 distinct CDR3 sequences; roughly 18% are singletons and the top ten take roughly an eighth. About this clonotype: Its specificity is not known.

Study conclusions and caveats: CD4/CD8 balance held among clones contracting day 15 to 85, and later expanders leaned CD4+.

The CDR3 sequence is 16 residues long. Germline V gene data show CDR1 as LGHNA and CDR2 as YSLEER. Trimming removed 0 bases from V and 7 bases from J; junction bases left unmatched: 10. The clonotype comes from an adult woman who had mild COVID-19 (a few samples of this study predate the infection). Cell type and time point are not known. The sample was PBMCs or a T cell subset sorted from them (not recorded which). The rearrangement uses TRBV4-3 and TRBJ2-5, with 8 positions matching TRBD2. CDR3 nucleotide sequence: TGCGCCAGCAGCCAAGATTACACGGGAGGGCGTCGGACCCAGTACTTC. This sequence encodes CASSQDYTGGRRTQYF.